This TCR beta chain is drawn from a study of tumor-infiltrating lymphocytes in oesophageal squamous cell carcinoma. This clonotype was found once. In germline, CDR1 is MNHNS, CDR2 SASEGT. With 5 bases clipped from V and 4 bases from J, the junction kept 5 bases outside the gene matches. This CDR3 has 14 amino acids. MiXCR, applied by TCRdb to the PCR reads, yields one record per CDR3 protein. This sample yields more than 10,000 distinct CDR3 sequences, of which roughly 51% are seen a single time; over 35% belongs to the top ten. The chain couples TRBV6-1 to TRBJ1-5; 7 nucleotides align to TRBD1. The TCR sequence derives from a male donor with esophageal squamous cell carcinoma. The sample taken for sequencing was esophageal tumor tissue. The CDR3 nucleotides are TGTGCCAGCAGTCGGACAGGATTGAATCAGCCCCAGCATTTT. This sequence encodes CASSRTGLNQPQHF.